One sample yielded the 8 T cell receptor beta chains listed below, sequenced in a study of patients and donors after allogeneic stem cell transplantation. TCRdb re-analysed the RT-PCR reads in MiXCR, keeping a single row per CDR3 protein. The repertoire holds about 40,000 distinct CDR3 sequences, over 25% seen once, with 60% to 80% in the top ten. The sequencing input was blood, either unsorted or a sorted T cell fraction (not recorded which). These TCRs come from a human donor who was either an allogeneic HSCT recipient or a stem cell or donor lymphocyte infusion donor (not recorded which). It is not recorded whose cells these are; they may come from a transplant donor.

At least ten counts were recorded for this clonotype. This chain connects TRBV27 to TRBJ1-1, with D hard to call. This CDR3 has 15 residues. The germline gives CDR1 MNHEY, CDR2 SMNVEV (reference sequence). Trimming shortened V by 2 bases and J by 4 bases, and 14 bases separated the two germline ends. The CDR3 spells CASSLRSGTGTEAFF. Written as DNA, the CDR3 is TGTGCCAGCAGTTTAAGGTCAGGCACGGGCACTGAAGCTTTCTTT.

This clonotype was observed at least ten times. The chain employs TRBV5-1 and TRBJ1-4; 9 nucleotides align to TRBD1. V dropped 0 bases and J dropped 1; count of bases not matched to a gene: 7. Per the germline V gene, CDR1 is SGHRS and CDR2 is YFSETQ. The CDR3 is made up of 18 amino acids. The CDR3 region is CASSLAPGQGGTNEKLFF. The DNA for the CDR3 is TGCGCCAGCAGCTTGGCCCCGGGACAGGGTGGAACTAATGAAAAACTGTTTTTT.

This rearrangement joins TRBV7-2 to TRBJ1-2, with D possibly being TRBD1 (5 bases). The CDR3 contains 16 residues. The germline V gene encodes CDR1 SGHTA and CDR2 FQGNSA. V shed 2 bases and J shed 3 bases, with 16 bases lying between them. CDR3 DNA sequence: TGTGCCAGCAGCTTATTTTCGGGGACCGTATACTATGGCTACACCTTC. As protein: CASSLFSGTVYYGYTF.

This clonotype was counted only a few times. The chain couples TRBV20-1 to TRBJ2-7; the D is unclear. Germline V lookup: CDR1 DFQATT, CDR2 SNEGSKA (reference sequence). V was shortened by 1 base and J by 3 bases, with 4 bases between the two germline ends. CDR3 length: 11 amino acids. CDR3: CSARVIYEQYF. In nucleotides, the CDR3 is TGCAGTGCTAGAGTTATCTACGAGCAGTACTTC.

CDR3 nucleotide sequence: TGCAGTGCCAAGGCGAGCTCCTATAATTCACCCCTCCACTTT. Encoded protein: CSAKASSYNSPLHF. The rearrangement uses TRBV20-1 and TRBJ1-6; no clear D gene. The V end lost 6 bases, the J end lost 0 bases, and 9 bases lay between the germline ends. The CDR3 spans 14 residues. Germline CDR1 is DFQATT and CDR2 is SNEGSKA (reference sequence).

The CDR3, as DNA: TGTGCCAGCAGCCCTAGGACAGAACCCCTCCACTTT. Translation: CASSPRTEPLHF. The chain joins TRBV7-8 to TRBJ1-6, with D maybe TRBD1 (6 bases). Trimming pared 5 bases from V and 12 bases from J, leaving 11 bases between. Germline CDR1 SGHVS, CDR2 FQNEAQ. The CDR3 length is 12 residues.

The chain employs TRBV7-9 and TRBJ2-1; possibly TRBD1 for D (5 bases). The ends were cut back, 4 bases at V and 12 bases at J, with 13 bases in the middle. The CDR3 spans 12 residues. Per the germline V gene, CDR1 is SEHNR and CDR2 is FQNEAQ (reference sequence). This chain's CDR3 is CASSSQGLVQFF. CDR3 in DNA: TGTGCCAGCAGCTCCCAGGGCCTAGTGCAGTTCTTC.

The sample holds a few counts of this clonotype. The V and J genes are TRBV4-3 and TRBJ1-2, with 11 bases fitting TRBD1. Germline-derived CDR1 and CDR2 are LGHNA and YSLEER. Trimming removed 4 bases from V and 2 bases from J; junction bases left unmatched: 6. CDR3 length: 16 residues. CDR3 in amino acids: CASSLDRGRPNYGYTF. The CDR3 DNA sequence: TGCGCCAGCAGCCTGGACAGGGGGCGGCCCAACTATGGCTACACCTTC.